The subject of this entry is one T cell receptor (beta chain). The sample holds a few counts of this clonotype. Its antigen is not yet known. Per-nucleotide qualities are absent, and no much larger clonotype sits a single base away. Library preparation was by 5' RACE. Sequencing instrument: Illumina HiSeq 2500. A second PCR of about 7 to 12 cycles was run with a J-beta primer mix and a sample-barcoded 5' primer. A unique molecular identifier was introduced onto each TCR beta cDNA molecule by a template-switch 5' adaptor carrying 12 random nucleotides. At least 3 million CDR3-containing paired-end reads were obtained from each sample. First-strand cDNA synthesis was performed from all RNA using the Mint cDNA synthesis kit, with priming by a TRBC-specific oligonucleotide. All cDNA was treated with uracil-DNA glycosylase and then went through a first 18-cycle PCR with the universal primers M1SS and BC2_uni_R. Processing in the source paper ran as follows. For normalization, 1 million high-quality reads were randomly selected from each sample, with every read carrying a distinct molecular identifier. Instead of being binned into consensus sequences, reads with shared molecular identifiers were discarded. MiTCR, with a Q25 quality threshold and the strictest error-elimination algorithm, was used for CDR3 identification, clonotype clustering and error correction. A nonparametric unseen species model with Euler transformation was used to estimate lower-bound total TCR beta diversity. TCRdb applied fastp at Q25 and MiXCR to the public reads, then kept only in-frame beta chains. Rows are combined by CDR3 protein, so each entry shows the most common genes and DNA. Here the V and J calls rest on TCRdb's processing, not on the authors' analysis. This sample has 1.5 million to 2 million distinct CDR3 sequences in its table, and roughly 28% of those were observed once. 6.5% to 8.5% of the sample rests with the top ten.

The data are from a study of blood T cells in healthy people across ages (dated by TCRdb to the mid-2010s). As for the study more broadly: In model experiments, roughly one uniquely barcoded TCR beta cDNA molecule per two T cells was captured by template switching. The study measured age-related changes in TCR beta repertoire diversity using deep sequencing normalized with unique cDNA molecular identifiers. The donors were divided into four age groups: young (average about 16 years), middle-aged (about 39), aged (approximately 64) and long-lived (82). To avoid experimental bias, donors of different ages were spread randomly across the sequencing lanes. Two additional independent replicas of 1 million unique cDNA reads from the same blood draw were analyzed for two donors (one aged 18 to 30 and one aged 80 or older).

Findings and caveats that apply to the study as a whole: Because donor CMV infection status was unknown, age-related changes in expanded clonotypes were potentially confounded. Observed TCR beta diversity per million T cells fell roughly linearly with age, and a significant reduction was already apparent by age roughly 41. There was a strong correlation between observed TCR beta diversity and the percentage of naive T cells measured by flow cytometry. Bulk unsorted PBMC profiling prevented conclusive comparison of naive and antigen-experienced compartments. Estimates of total diversity based on one million sequenced T cells were considered lower bounds and underestimates. The long-lived group showed more naive CD4+ T cells, fewer expanded clones and increased TCR diversity than the aged group, suggesting age selection.

The CDR3 covers 14 residues, taking in both the cysteine and the phenylalanine. CDR3 DNA is the only sequence kept; it has 42 bases, read in frame from the first base. Taken from the germline V gene, the CDR1 and CDR2 loops are ENHRY and SYGVKD. V and J lose 3 bases and 1 base, and a span of 9 bases separates them. The donors were roughly 38 Caucasian individuals from Russia, aged roughly 6 to 90 years, who were systemically healthy. Ten milliliters of peripheral blood were collected from each donor into EDTA-treated Vacutainer tubes. PBMCs were isolated by Ficoll-Paque density-gradient centrifugation, with at least 6 million obtained per sample. Total RNA, at least 5 micrograms per sample, was extracted from PBMCs with Trizol reagent. For every donor, an aliquot of PBMCs went through flow cytometry to measure the percentages of naive CD45RAhigh/CD27high T cells.

The sample comprised blood. The V gene is TRBV10-3 and the J gene is TRBJ2-5; the D segment might be TRBD1 or TRBD2, since each matches 5 bases. This sequence originates from a woman aged 30 to 39 in good health. The sequenced DNA: TGTGCCATCAGTGACTACGGGGCCCAAGAGACCCAGTACTTC. Its protein is CAISDYGAQETQYF.